The 11 T cell receptor beta chains reported below all come from one sample, sequenced in a study of blood T cell repertoires in COVID-19. Generated by immunoSEQ multiplex PCR, the TCRdb table keeps only in-frame clones and is missing some. The sample lists some 390,000 clones; 87% were seen once. Material: peripheral blood. The receptors come from an older woman with COVID-19, enrolled during active disease.

The chain couples TRBV5-6 to TRBJ1-5; tentatively, D is TRBD1 (6 bases). The CDR3 totals 14 residues. V lost 0 bases and J 3 bases, leaving 7 bases between the germline ends. Per germline, CDR1 SGHDT and CDR2 YYEEEE. CDR3 in amino acids: CASSLAGDNQPQHF. DNA of the CDR3: TGTGCCAGCAGCTTGGCAGGGGACAATCAGCCCCAGCATTTT.

In its sample, this clone was seen once. The chain combines TRBV18 with TRBJ1-2; D is undetermined. This CDR3 spans 13 amino acids. In germline, CDR1 is KGHSH, CDR2 LQKENI. V lost 0 bases, J lost 8 bases, and 10 bases lay in between. CDR3 in DNA: TGTGCCAGCTCACCACCATTCGGAGAAGGCTACACCTTC. Its translation is CASSPPFGEGYTF.

This clone has a single count. The V and J genes are TRBV3-1 (or the pseudogene TRBV3-2) and TRBJ2-5; the match to TRBD2 covers 9 bases. Losses at the gene ends were 3 bases for V and 5 bases for J; bases not matched to a gene: 7. The CDR3 has 15 residues. Per the germline V gene, CDR1 is LGHDT and CDR2 is YNNKEL (reference sequence). The CDR3 DNA sequence: TGTGCCAGCAGCCACACTAGCGGGTCGGGGGAGACCCAGTACTTC. This encodes CASSHTSGSGETQYF.

V is TRBV6-6 and J is TRBJ1-1, with TRBD1 matching 7 bases. V gave up 2 bases and J gave up 0 bases; unmatched junction bases: 6. Looked up from germline, CDR1 is MNHNY and CDR2 is SVGAGI (reference sequence). The CDR3 sequence is 16 residues long. Here the CDR3 DNA reads TGTGCCAGCAGTTACCCTATGGGACAGATGAACACTGAAGCTTTCTTT. Translation: CASSYPMGQMNTEAFF.

The V call is TRBV7-2, the J call TRBJ2-7; no clear D. Looked up from germline, CDR1 is SGHTA and CDR2 is FQGNSA. This CDR3 has 15 amino acids. Trimming pared 1 base from V and 2 bases from J, leaving 12 bases between. CDR3 sequence reads: CASSLEPFPPYEQYF. The CDR3 DNA reads as TGTGCCAGCAGCTTAGAGCCCTTTCCCCCCTACGAGCAGTACTTC.

This chain joins TRBV14 and TRBJ1-2; a possible D gene is TRBD1 (6 bases). CDR3 length: 13 amino acids. CDR1 SGHDN and CDR2 FVKESK come from the germline V gene. V was shortened by 4 bases and J by 2 bases, with 8 bases between the two germline ends. The CDR3 bases are TGTGCCAGCAGCCGAACAGGGAACTATGGCTACACCTTC. Its protein product is CASSRTGNYGYTF. Drawing the rest from reference TRBV14 and TRBJ1-2, the complete variable domain is EAGVTQFPSHSVIEKGQTVTLRCDPISGHDNLYWYRRVMGKEIKFLLHFVKESKQDESGMPNNRFLAERTGGTYSTLKVQPAELEDSGVYFCASSRTGNYGYTFGSGTRLTVV.

The chain joins TRBV7-8 to TRBJ1-2, with 10 bases lining up with TRBD1. CDR1 is SGHVS and CDR2 is FQNEAQ in the germline V gene. V lost 5 bases and J lost 6; bases outside the gene matches: 9. The CDR3 loop spans 15 amino acids. Here the CDR3 reads CASSRRDRGSNGYTF. The CDR3 bases are TGTGCCAGCAGCCGAAGGGACAGGGGATCGAATGGCTACACCTTC.

This chain uses TRBV6-1 with TRBJ1-6; no definite D call. CDR1 is MNHNS, CDR2 SASEGT, per germline. V was trimmed by 2 bases and J by 19 bases, leaving 18 bases between them. This CDR3 spans 13 amino acids. CDR3 loop: CASSEYSGLIPHF. CDR3 sequence (DNA): TGTGCCAGCAGTGAATACTCCGGACTAATCCCTCACTTT.

The chain uses TRBV7-3 and TRBJ2-1; D is unresolved. Germline assignment: CDR1 SGHTA and CDR2 FQGTGA. The length of the CDR3 is 16 residues. Trimming removed 5 bases at V and 0 bases at J, with 14 bases between. The CDR3 DNA is TGTGCCAGCAGCCCCAGCCAGTCTAGCTCCTACAATGAGCAGTTCTTC. This translates into CASSPSQSSSYNEQFF.

For the CDR3, the DNA is TGTGCCATCAGTCGTACTAGCGGGGGGGCCATGATGGATGAGCAGTTCTTC. As protein: CAISRTSGGAMMDEQFF. The chain employs TRBV10-3 and TRBJ2-1, with 13 bases fitting TRBD2. V trimming: 5 bases; J trimming: 8 bases; junction bases outside the gene matches: 12. The CDR3 runs to 17 residues. Germline CDR1 and CDR2: ENHRY and SYGVKD.

CDR3 loop: CASNEDRQKEQFF. For the CDR3, the DNA is TGTGCCAGCAACGAGGACAGGCAAAAAGAGCAGTTCTTC. This chain joins TRBV12-3 or TRBV12-4 and TRBJ2-1, with 7 bases lining up with TRBD1. This CDR3 contains 13 residues. The ends lost 7 bases at V and 10 bases at J; junction bases unmatched: 10.